The TCR beta chain under discussion was sequenced for a study of blood T cell repertoires in COVID-19. Study at large: Spain, Italy and the United States supplied samples that represented acute and convalescent COVID-19. PBMCs, B-cell-depleted T cells, or T cells were the source of the cDNA or gDNA that made up the material.

Authors' analysis steps: The assay estimated nucleated cells by amplifying reference gene primers. Sequencing was performed with immunoSEQ multiplex PCR; in TCRdb, only in-frame clones are kept and a portion is missing. V and J calls plus clone size are reproduced from that table; the DNA served to infer D and trimming. The data contain about half a million clones, 80% to 90% of them singletons. Germline V gene lookup returns CDR1 KGHDR and CDR2 SFDVKD. With 4 bases removed from V and 5 bases from J, the gap between germline ends came to 16 bases. This CDR3 comprises 15 residues. Source material: peripheral blood. The rearrangement joins TRBV24-1 to TRBJ1-1; D may be TRBD1 (5 bases). This clonotype originated in a human donor in a cohort sampled during active COVID-19. The CDR3 DNA reads as TGTGCCACCAGTGAAGGGAAGGGGCTGGGGACTGAAGCTTTCTTT. Protein product: CATSEGKGLGTEAFF.